Shown below are 15 T cell receptor beta chains from a single sample sequenced in a study of blood T cell repertoires in COVID-19. TCRdb's copy holds only in-frame clones and misses some; the assay was immunoSEQ multiplex PCR. Of approximately 210,000 clones listed, 89% were seen once; the top ten hold about 4.8%. Sequences were obtained from peripheral blood. The receptors derive from a woman in her forties with acute or convalescent COVID-19.

The chain is built from TRBV9 and TRBJ1-2; 11 positions match TRBD1. CDR1 is SGDLS, CDR2 YYNGEE, per germline. Trimming removed 4 bases from V and 2 bases from J; junction bases left unmatched: 4. CDR3 size: 15 residues. The CDR3 bases are TGTGCCAGCAGCTCAAGGACAGGGGGCAACTATGGCTACACCTTC. It is translated as CASSSRTGGNYGYTF.

V is TRBV7-9 and J is TRBJ1-4, with TRBD1 as a possible D gene (5 bases). V was cut by 1 base and J by 5 bases, with 17 bases left in between. The CDR3 loop spans 17 amino acids. The germline V gene has CDR1 SEHNR and CDR2 FQNEAQ (reference sequence). CDR3 DNA: TGTGCCAGCAGCTTAGGAACAGGTCCGGGGGTCAATGAAAAACTGTTTTTT. The encoded protein is CASSLGTGPGVNEKLFF.

This rearrangement joins TRBV19 to TRBJ1-3; D is unresolved. CDR3 length: 16 residues. Germline assignment: CDR1 LNHDA and CDR2 SQIVND (reference sequence). V lost 3 bases, J lost 0 bases, and 12 bases lay in between. The CDR3 nucleotides read TGTGCCAGTAGTATCCCCTCGGACTACTCTGGAAACACCATATATTTT. Protein product: CASSIPSDYSGNTIYF.

The gene calls are TRBV5-4 and TRBJ2-3; 11 bases are shared with TRBD1. CDR3 length: 18 residues. Germline lookup yields CDR1 SGHNT and CDR2 YYREEE (reference sequence). Germline trimming cut 5 bases from V and 0 bases from J; bases unmatched to any gene: 11. CDR3 loop: CASSGDRGFLSSTDTQYF. The DNA of the CDR3 is TGTGCCAGCAGTGGGGACAGGGGGTTCCTCTCTAGCACAGATACGCAGTATTTT. Looking up the rest from reference TRBV5-4 and TRBJ2-3 gives the full variable domain: ETGVTQSPTHLIKTRGQQVTLRCSSQSGHNTVSWYQQALGQGPQFIFQYYREEENGRGNFPPRFSGLQFPNYSSELNVNALELDDSALYLCASSGDRGFLSSTDTQYFGPGTRLTVL.

This clone has just a few counts. This chain links TRBV24-1 with TRBJ2-3; the match to TRBD1 covers 8 bases. CDR1 is KGHDR, CDR2 SFDVKD, per germline. This CDR3 region has 14 residues. V shed 4 bases, J shed 6 bases, and the junction held 5 bases outside the gene matches. CDR3 residues: CATSDSTGVDTQYF. The CDR3 nucleotides read TGTGCCACCAGTGACTCGACAGGGGTGGATACGCAGTATTTT.

The chain employs TRBV14 and TRBJ1-1, with 8 bases fitting TRBD1. CDR3 length equals 14 residues. CDR1 SGHDN and CDR2 FVKESK come from the germline V gene. The junction had 3 bases not matched to a gene; V was cut back by 6 bases and J by 0 bases. Here the CDR3 DNA reads TGTGCCAGCAGTCGACAGGGGATGAACACTGAAGCTTTCTTT. Protein: CASSRQGMNTEAFF.

V and J are TRBV6-5 and TRBJ2-7, with a possible D match to TRBD2 (6 bases). The CDR3 runs 14 residues. V lost 6 bases and J 2 bases, leaving 14 bases between the germline ends. Germline values: CDR1 MNHEY, CDR2 SVGAGI. Here the CDR3 reads CASREGMGAYEQYV. The CDR3, as DNA: TGTGCCAGCAGGGAGGGGATGGGAGCCTACGAGCAGTACGTC.

The chain uses TRBV2 and TRBJ1-1, with D unclear. The germline V gene encodes CDR1 SNHLY and CDR2 FYNNEI. This CDR3 has 13 amino acids. Deletions cut 0 bases from V and 8 bases from J, with 10 bases between. CDR3 region: CASSEAKYREAFF. CDR3 coding DNA: TGTGCCAGCAGTGAAGCGAAGTACAGAGAAGCTTTCTTT.

This chain links TRBV19 with TRBJ1-3; a weak D match, TRBD1 (6 bases). Germline CDR1 reads LNHDA; CDR2 reads SQIVND (reference sequence). V was shortened by 3 bases and J by 2 bases, with 11 bases between the two germline ends. This CDR3 is 15 amino acids long. CDR3 nucleotide sequence: TGTGCCAGTAGTATTGGGGGGGCGGCTGGAAACACCATATATTTT. Translation gives CASSIGGAAGNTIYF.

This clone was counted a single time. This chain joins TRBV5-4 and TRBJ1-3; D might be TRBD1 (5 bases). The CDR3 is made up of 14 amino acids. The germline V gene has CDR1 SGHNT and CDR2 YYREEE (reference sequence). V shed 3 bases and J shed 1 base, with 8 bases lying between them. The CDR3 sequence is CASSWRGSGNTIYF. The CDR3 nucleotides are TGTGCCAGCAGCTGGCGGGGGTCTGGAAACACCATATATTTT.

The rearrangement links TRBV21-1 to TRBJ1-2; the table's D call TRBD1 went unverified against the DNA. TRBV21-1 is tagged as a pseudogene. The CDR3 has 15 amino acids. CDR3 sequence: CASSARDRRSYGYTF. CDR3 coding DNA: TGTGCCAGCAGCGCCCGGGACAGGAGGAGCTATGGCTACACCTTC.

This chain connects TRBV7-9 to TRBJ1-5; TRBD1 matches 9 bases. CDR3 size: 13 residues. Losses at the gene ends were 9 bases for V and 4 bases for J; bases not matched to a gene: 4. Germline lookup yields CDR1 SEHNR and CDR2 FQNEAQ (reference sequence). CDR3 amino acids: CASAGTGNQPQHF. The CDR3 DNA sequence: TGTGCCAGTGCCGGGACAGGGAATCAGCCCCAGCATTTT.

In DNA form, the CDR3 reads TGTGCCAGCAGTACCCCTGTCGAGGGATGGGATACGCAGTATTTT. Translating it yields CASSTPVEGWDTQYF. The J gene is TRBJ2-3, the V gene TRBV6-2 or TRBV6-3; a possible D gene is TRBD2 (5 bases). Trimming took 5 bases from V and 6 from J, leaving 18 bases between them. This CDR3 has 15 amino acids. Germline loops: CDR1 MNHEY, CDR2 SVGEGT.

The V gene is TRBV5-5, the J gene TRBJ2-7, with a weak D call TRBD2 (6 bases). Between the trimmed V and J ends, which lost 0 bases and 6 bases, there was a span of 10 bases. CDR1 SGHKS and CDR2 YYEKEE come from the germline V gene (reference sequence). This CDR3 contains 13 residues. CDR3 sequence: CASSLVGGSEQYV. The CDR3 DNA follows: TGTGCCAGCAGCTTGGTCGGGGGTAGCGAGCAGTACGTC.

This chain links TRBV30 with TRBJ1-6; D unresolved. In germline, CDR1 is GTSNPN, CDR2 SVGIG (reference sequence). V was clipped by 0 bases and J by 6 bases, with 9 bases between them. The CDR3 runs to 14 residues. As DNA, the CDR3 is TGTGCCTGGAGTGTCCCTGGGCTTAATTCACCCCTCCACTTT. Protein product: CAWSVPGLNSPLHF.